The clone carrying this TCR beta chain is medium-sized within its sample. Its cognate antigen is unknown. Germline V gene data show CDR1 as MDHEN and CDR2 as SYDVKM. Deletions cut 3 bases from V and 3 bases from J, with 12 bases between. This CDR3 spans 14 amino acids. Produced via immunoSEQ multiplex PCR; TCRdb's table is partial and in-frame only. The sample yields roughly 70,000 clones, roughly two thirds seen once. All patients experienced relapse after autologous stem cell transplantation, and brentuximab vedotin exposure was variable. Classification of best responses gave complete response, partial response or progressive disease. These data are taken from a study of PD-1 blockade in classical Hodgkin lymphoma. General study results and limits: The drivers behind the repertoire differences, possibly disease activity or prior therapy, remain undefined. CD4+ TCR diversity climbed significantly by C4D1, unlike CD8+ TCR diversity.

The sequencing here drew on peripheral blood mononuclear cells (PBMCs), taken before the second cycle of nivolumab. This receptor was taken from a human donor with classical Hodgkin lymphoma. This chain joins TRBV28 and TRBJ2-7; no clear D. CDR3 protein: CASSLTSNFYEQYF. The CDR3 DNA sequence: TGTGCCAGCAGTTTGACCAGCAATTTCTACGAGCAGTACTTC.